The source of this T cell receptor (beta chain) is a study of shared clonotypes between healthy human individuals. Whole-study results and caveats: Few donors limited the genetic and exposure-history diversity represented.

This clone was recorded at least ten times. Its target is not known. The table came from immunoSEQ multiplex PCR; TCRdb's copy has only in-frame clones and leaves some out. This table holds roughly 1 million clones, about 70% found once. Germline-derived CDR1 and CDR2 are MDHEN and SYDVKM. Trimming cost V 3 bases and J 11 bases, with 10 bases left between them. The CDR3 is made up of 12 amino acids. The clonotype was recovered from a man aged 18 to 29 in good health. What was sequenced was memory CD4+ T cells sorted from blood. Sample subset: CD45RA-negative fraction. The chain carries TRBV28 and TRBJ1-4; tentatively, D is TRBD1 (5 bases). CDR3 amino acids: CASSLGGGKLFF. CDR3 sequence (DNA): TGTGCCAGCAGTTTGGGGGGTGGGAAACTGTTTTTT.